This is a list of T cell receptor beta chains from one sample in a study of blood T cell repertoires in COVID-19. Assay: immunoSEQ multiplex PCR; the TCRdb copy retains only in-frame clones and omits some. The sample carries 130,000 to 150,000 clones, about four fifths recorded once. Source material: peripheral blood. The receptors stem from a human donor in a cohort sampled during active COVID-19. The CDR3 runs from the conserved cysteine through the conserved F or W. The order of the fields is J gene, V gene, CDR3 length, clone size, D gene, CDR3 protein, CDR3 DNA. D genes are given only for firm matches. The listing skips clone size in some rows; elsewhere it reads once, few, many or a size class.

TRBJ2-1	TRBV9	17	.	.	CASSVMLTPKVHNEQFF	TGTGCCAGCAGCGTCATGCTGACTCCAAAAGTCCACAATGAGCAGTTCTTC
TRBJ2-7	TRBV10-3	14	once	TRBD1	CAISVPGQGYEQYF	TGTGCCATCAGTGTTCCGGGACAGGGCTACGAGCAGTACTTC
TRBJ2-7	TRBV3-1/TRBV3-2	14	.	TRBD1	CASGPGTASYEQYF	TGTGCCAGCGGCCCCGGGACAGCCTCCTACGAGCAGTACTTC
TRBJ2-7	TRBV21-1	14	.	.	CASSPGQGFCEQYF	TGTGCCAGCTCACCGGGACAGGGATTCTGTGAGCAGTACTTC
TRBJ2-3	TRBV3-1/TRBV3-2	16	.	TRBD1	CASSPRTGRPTDTQYF	TGTGCCAGCAGCCCCAGGACAGGCCGACCCACAGATACGCAGTATTTT
TRBJ1-1	TRBV2	13	.	.	CASNGGLNTEAFF	TGTGCCAGCAACGGGGGTTTGAACACTGAAGCTTTCTTT
TRBJ1-3	TRBV19	18	.	.	CASSSRNPGQFPGNTIYF	TGTGCCAGTAGTTCTCGAAACCCCGGACAATTTCCTGGAAACACCATATATTTT
TRBJ2-5	TRBV11-3	14	.	.	CAISGGLPTETQYF	TGTGCCATCTCGGGCGGACTACCGACGGAGACCCAGTACTTC
TRBJ2-1	TRBV27	17	.	TRBD2	CASSGFLSGGTWNEQFF	TGTGCCAGCAGTGGATTCCTTAGCGGGGGGACTTGGAATGAGCAGTTCTTC
TRBJ1-5	TRBV28	11	few	.	CASSSTGPQHF	TGTGCCAGCAGCTCTACGGGGCCCCAGCATTTT
TRBJ1-1	TRBV18	15	.	.	CASSPQTGLETEAFF	TGTGCCAGCTCACCCCAGACAGGATTGGAGACTGAAGCTTTCTTT
TRBJ2-1	TRBV2	18	.	TRBD2	CASSGRGLAGELYNEQFF	TGTGCCAGCAGTGGGAGAGGACTAGCGGGGGAACTCTACAATGAGCAGTTCTTC
TRBJ2-7	TRBV12-3/TRBV12-4	11	.	TRBD1	CASGTAYEQYF	TGTGCCAGCGGGACAGCCTACGAGCAGTACTTC
TRBJ1-5	TRBV7-8	17	.	TRBD1	CASSKTGGLDINQPQHF	TGTGCCAGCAGCAAAACAGGGGGCCTAGATATCAATCAGCCCCAGCATTTT
TRBJ2-3	TRBV5-1	16	.	TRBD2	CASSPASGGGTDTQYF	TGCGCCAGCAGCCCCGCTAGCGGGGGGGGCACAGATACGCAGTATTTT
TRBJ1-5	TRBV23-1	18	.	.	CASSRFFSIPGQKEPQHF	TGCGCCAGCAGCCGTTTCTTTAGTATCCCGGGACAAAAGGAGCCCCAGCATTTT